The 27 T cell receptor beta chains below were found in one sample sequenced in a study of blood T cell repertoires in COVID-19. Here immunoSEQ multiplex PCR was the method, and the copy in TCRdb shows in-frame clones only, minus some. The data hold more than 300,000 clones, with nearly 90% observed a single time. Material: peripheral blood. The receptors here all came from a woman aged 40 to 50 with COVID-19, enrolled during active disease.

This rearrangement joins TRBV6-5 to TRBJ1-6; D not certain. Trimming took 2 bases from V and 10 from J, leaving 12 bases between them. CDR1 MNHEY and CDR2 SVGAGI come from the germline V gene. The CDR3 runs to 14 residues. The CDR3 loop reads CASSYRSGESPLHF. CDR3 coding DNA: TGTGCCAGCAGTTACAGGAGTGGGGAGTCACCCCTCCACTTT.

J is TRBJ1-5 and V is TRBV18, with TRBD1 matching over 7 bases. The CDR3 loop spans 17 amino acids. The V gene's germline CDR1 is KGHSH and CDR2 LQKENI. Trimming at V came to 0 bases and at J to 6 bases, leaving 11 bases not matched to a gene. The CDR3 coding sequence is TGTGCCAGCTCACCACCGGGTGGCAGGGGGAGTGTTCAGCCCCAGCATTTT. Its protein product is CASSPPGGRGSVQPQHF.

This clone was picked up a small number of times. The CDR3 coding sequence is TGTGCCACCGTTATAGGGGGGAACACTGAAGCTTTCTTT. Translation: CATVIGGNTEAFF. The chain recombines TRBV28 with TRBJ1-1; weak D call: TRBD1 (6 bases). Trimming stripped 10 bases from V and 1 base from J, with 13 bases between. This CDR3 contains 13 residues. Germline V gene data show CDR1 as MDHEN and CDR2 as SYDVKM.

The chain carries TRBV4-1 and TRBJ1-1, with D perhaps TRBD1 (6 bases). The CDR3 runs 13 residues. The germline V and J ends were trimmed by 3 bases and 7 bases, with 12 bases remaining between them. CDR1 and CDR2 from the germline V gene are MGHRA and YSYEKL. The CDR3 nucleotides are TGCGCCAGCAGCCATGAACAGGGTCGTGAAGCTTTCTTT. Protein sequence: CASSHEQGREAFF.

The chain carries TRBV3-1 (or the pseudogene TRBV3-2) and TRBJ1-6, with D possibly TRBD1 on 5 matching bases. V gave up 4 bases and J gave up 5 bases, with 15 bases separating them. The CDR3 is 16 residues long. Germline V gene data show CDR1 as LGHDT and CDR2 as YNNKEL (reference sequence). CDR3 in amino acids: CASSPGWGDDNSPLHF. The CDR3, as DNA: TGTGCCAGCAGCCCAGGTTGGGGCGATGATAATTCACCCCTCCACTTT.

This chain connects TRBV5-6 to TRBJ2-7, with 8 bases identical to TRBD1. This CDR3 is 15 amino acids long. The germline V gene has CDR1 SGHDT and CDR2 YYEEEE. With 3 bases clipped from V and 2 bases from J, the junction kept 7 bases outside the gene matches. CDR3 sequence (DNA): TGTGCCAGCAGCTCCAAGGACAGGGTTGCCTACGAGCAGTACTTC. Translated, it gives CASSSKDRVAYEQYF.

The chain joins TRBV6-2 or TRBV6-3 to TRBJ2-3, with D perhaps TRBD1 (6 bases). The germline CDR1 and CDR2 sequences are MNHEY and SVGEGT. Trimming removed 2 bases at V and 6 bases at J, with 21 bases between. CDR3 size: 17 residues. The CDR3 loop reads CASSYRVGQSTGDTQYF. The CDR3 coding sequence is TGTGCCAGCAGTTACCGGGTCGGACAGTCTACGGGGGATACGCAGTATTTT.

The chain joins TRBV28 to TRBJ2-7; 12 nucleotides agree with TRBD2. This CDR3 comprises 17 residues. Germline-derived CDR1 and CDR2 are MDHEN and SYDVKM. V lost 3 bases, J lost 2 bases, and 8 bases stayed unmatched. The CDR3 sequence is CASSFPLTSGGPYEQYF. For the CDR3, the DNA is TGTGCCAGCAGTTTTCCCTTGACTAGCGGGGGTCCCTACGAGCAGTACTTC.

The V and J genes are TRBV6-6 and TRBJ2-7; 10 bases match TRBD1. After removal of 0 bases from V and 7 bases from J, the junction contained 9 bases not matched to a gene. The CDR3 loop spans 16 amino acids. The germline gives CDR1 MNHNY, CDR2 SVGAGI (reference sequence). The CDR3 loop reads CASSYSRTGGRREQYF. The CDR3 DNA sequence: TGTGCCAGCAGTTACTCCCGGACAGGGGGAAGGCGGGAGCAGTACTTC.

The table lists this clone with a count of one. The chain uses TRBV11-2 and TRBJ1-6; D not resolved. Germline V gene data show CDR1 as SGHAT and CDR2 as FQNNGV. The ends were cut back, 5 bases at V and 0 bases at J, with 17 bases in the middle. This CDR3 comprises 18 residues. CDR3 DNA sequence: TGTGCCAGCAGCACGTCGATGGGCTTGAGCTCCTATAATTCACCCCTCCACTTT. Translating it yields CASSTSMGLSSYNSPLHF.

The V and J genes are TRBV28 and TRBJ1-3, with D hard to call. V was pared by 3 bases and J by 4 bases, with 13 bases between. This CDR3 has 15 amino acids. Germline CDR1 reads MDHEN; CDR2 reads SYDVKM. The chain's CDR3 is CASSFGSLWGNTIYF. CDR3 bases: TGTGCCAGCAGTTTTGGGAGTCTCTGGGGAAACACCATATATTTT.

This chain connects TRBV5-5 to TRBJ2-3; no definite D call. CDR3 length equals 14 residues. Deletions cut 0 bases from V and 2 bases from J, with 7 bases between. The germline CDR1 and CDR2 sequences are SGHKS and YYEKEE (reference sequence). DNA for the CDR3: TGTGCCAGCAGCTTGGACTTAATCACAGATACGCAGTATTTT. It codes for CASSLDLITDTQYF.

There are a few counts of this clone. The gene calls are TRBV5-4 and TRBJ1-1; D may be TRBD1 (5 bases). Germline values: CDR1 SGHNT, CDR2 YYREEE (reference sequence). V was cut by 4 bases and J by 0 bases, with 13 bases left in between. CDR3 length equals 15 residues. The CDR3 sequence: CASSPRTGVNTEAFF. CDR3 nucleotides: TGTGCCAGCAGCCCGAGAACAGGCGTGAACACTGAAGCTTTCTTT.

The CDR3 DNA follows: TGTGCCAGCAGCCAAGGAAGGACAGGCTCTGGAAACACCATATATTTT. Its translation is CASSQGRTGSGNTIYF. The chain couples TRBV4-2 to TRBJ1-3, with TRBD1 matching over 7 bases. Losses at the gene ends were 1 base for V and 0 bases for J; bases not matched to a gene: 3. The germline CDR1 and CDR2 sequences are LGHNA and YNFKEQ. This CDR3 has 16 residues.

V gene TRBV5-6 combines with J gene TRBJ2-1, with 9 bases identical to TRBD1. J was trimmed by 7 bases and V by 7 bases; bases with no gene match: 6. The CDR3 consists of 13 residues. CDR1 and CDR2 (germline): SGHDT, YYEEEE. For the CDR3, the DNA is TGTGCCAGCCAGGACAGGGGTAGGAATGAGCAGTTCTTC. Its translation is CASQDRGRNEQFF.

V is TRBV7-9 and J is TRBJ1-4; 9 bases match TRBD1. V lost 3 bases and J lost 7; bases outside the gene matches: 3. Germline CDR1 SEHNR, CDR2 FQNEAQ (reference sequence). CDR3 size: 14 residues. As DNA, the CDR3 is TGTGCCAGCAGCTTTGACAGGGGGACTGAAAAACTGTTTTTT. Protein product: CASSFDRGTEKLFF.

J is TRBJ2-5 and V is TRBV29-1; weak D call: TRBD2 (5 bases). This CDR3 spans 15 amino acids. Trimming took off 4 bases at V and 5 bases at J, with 20 bases between the two ends. Germline CDR1 reads SQVTM; CDR2 reads ANQGSEA. The CDR3 here is CSVAPSGMGWETQYF. The CDR3 coding sequence is TGCAGCGTTGCACCCTCCGGGATGGGGTGGGAGACCCAGTACTTC.

This clone appeared once. The chain carries TRBV6-2 or TRBV6-3 and TRBJ1-5; 7 positions match TRBD1. The germline V gene encodes CDR1 MNHEY and CDR2 SVGEGT. The CDR3 covers 21 residues. The junction had 17 bases not matched to a gene; V was cut back by 0 bases and J by 0 bases. CDR3 loop: CASSYSRHRPSRGYSNQPQHF. DNA for the CDR3: TGTGCCAGCAGTTACTCTCGGCACAGGCCATCCAGGGGGTATAGCAATCAGCCCCAGCATTTT.

This chain connects TRBV3-1 (or the pseudogene TRBV3-2) to TRBJ2-7; 7 bases are shared with TRBD2. The CDR3 is 13 amino acids. J gave up 4 bases and V 6 bases, and 6 bases lay outside the gene matches. Germline V gene data show CDR1 as LGHDT and CDR2 as YNNKEL (reference sequence). The CDR3 spells CASSELASYEQYF. CDR3 nucleotides: TGTGCCAGCAGTGAACTAGCGTCTTACGAGCAGTACTTC.

The V call is TRBV2, the J call TRBJ1-4; a possible D gene is TRBD1 (6 bases). V lost 7 bases to trimming and J lost 0 bases, with 9 bases between them. This CDR3 comprises 14 residues. From germline, CDR1 is SNHLY and CDR2 FYNNEI. Written as DNA, the CDR3 is TGTGCCAGCAAAGAGGGGGCAACTAATGAAAAACTGTTTTTT. Residues: CASKEGATNEKLFF.

The rearrangement links TRBV5-1 to TRBJ1-1; 9 bases are shared with TRBD1. Trimming cost V 9 bases and J 5 bases; bases outside gene matches: 8. CDR1 is SGHRS, CDR2 YFSETQ, per germline. This CDR3 contains 13 residues. Written as DNA, the CDR3 is TGCGCCACCAAAACGACAGGGGGGACTGAAGCTTTCTTT. Encoded protein: CATKTTGGTEAFF.

The chain uses TRBV7-2 and TRBJ2-2; D uncertain. The CDR3 length is 14 residues. Germline CDR1 SGHTA, CDR2 FQGNSA. With 10 bases removed from V and 0 bases from J, the gap between germline ends came to 12 bases. CDR3: CATSERANTGELFF. For the CDR3, the DNA is TGTGCCACCTCTGAGAGAGCGAACACCGGGGAGCTGTTTTTT.

The chain links TRBV5-4 to TRBJ1-2; 9 positions match TRBD1. Germline V CDR1 and CDR2: SGHNT, YYREEE (reference sequence). This CDR3 contains 15 residues. V lost 0 bases, J lost 2 bases, and 2 bases stayed unmatched. The CDR3, as DNA: TGTGCCAGCAGCTTGGTCACAGGGGGCAACTATGGCTACACCTTC. It codes for CASSLVTGGNYGYTF.

This clone has only one observation. J is TRBJ1-1 and V is TRBV2; 7 bases line up with TRBD1. The CDR3 is 14 residues long. CDR1 SNHLY and CDR2 FYNNEI come from the germline V gene. V trimming: 7 bases; J trimming: 2 bases; junction bases outside the gene matches: 7. CDR3 region: CASNDRDRNTEAFF. The CDR3 DNA reads as TGTGCCAGCAATGACCGGGACAGAAACACTGAAGCTTTCTTT.

The V and J genes are TRBV6-2 or TRBV6-3 and TRBJ2-4, with 11 bases matching TRBD2. V was clipped by 5 bases and J by 5 bases; unmatched bases: 5. Germline CDR1 MNHEY, CDR2 SVGEGT. This CDR3 has 15 residues. In DNA form, the CDR3 reads TGTGCCAGCAGTCGTCTAGCGGGGGGTGAAAACATTCAGTACTTC. It encodes CASSRLAGGENIQYF.

The chain couples TRBV6-2 or TRBV6-3 to TRBJ1-5; TRBD1 agrees at 7 bases. Germline V gene data show CDR1 as MNHEY and CDR2 as SVGEGT. With 0 bases clipped from V and 5 bases from J, the junction kept 7 bases outside the gene matches. This CDR3 is built from 16 residues. CDR3 amino acids: CASSYSNTGADQPQHF. CDR3 DNA: TGTGCCAGCAGTTACTCGAACACAGGGGCGGATCAGCCCCAGCATTTT.

The V call is TRBV7-8, the J call TRBJ1-6, with 10 bases lining up with TRBD1. Losses at the gene ends were 5 bases for V and 7 bases for J; bases not matched to a gene: 8. Germline V gene sequence: CDR1 SGHVS, CDR2 FQNEAQ. The CDR3 length is 16 residues. In DNA, the CDR3 is TGTGCCAGCAGCCCACTCGGACAGGGGGGCAATTCACCCCTCCACTTT. This sequence encodes CASSPLGQGGNSPLHF.